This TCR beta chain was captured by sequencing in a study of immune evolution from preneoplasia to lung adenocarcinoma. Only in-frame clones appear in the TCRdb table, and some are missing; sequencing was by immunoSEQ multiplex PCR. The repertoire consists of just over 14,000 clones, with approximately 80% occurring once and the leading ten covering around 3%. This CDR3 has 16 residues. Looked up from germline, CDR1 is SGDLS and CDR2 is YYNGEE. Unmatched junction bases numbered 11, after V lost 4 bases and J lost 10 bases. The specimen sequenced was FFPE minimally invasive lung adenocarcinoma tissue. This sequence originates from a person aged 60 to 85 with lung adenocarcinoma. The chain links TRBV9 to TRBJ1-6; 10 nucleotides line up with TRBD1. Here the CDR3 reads CASSLLGTGVGSPLHF. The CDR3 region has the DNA TGTGCCAGCAGCCTCCTCGGGACAGGGGTAGGATCACCCCTCCACTTT.